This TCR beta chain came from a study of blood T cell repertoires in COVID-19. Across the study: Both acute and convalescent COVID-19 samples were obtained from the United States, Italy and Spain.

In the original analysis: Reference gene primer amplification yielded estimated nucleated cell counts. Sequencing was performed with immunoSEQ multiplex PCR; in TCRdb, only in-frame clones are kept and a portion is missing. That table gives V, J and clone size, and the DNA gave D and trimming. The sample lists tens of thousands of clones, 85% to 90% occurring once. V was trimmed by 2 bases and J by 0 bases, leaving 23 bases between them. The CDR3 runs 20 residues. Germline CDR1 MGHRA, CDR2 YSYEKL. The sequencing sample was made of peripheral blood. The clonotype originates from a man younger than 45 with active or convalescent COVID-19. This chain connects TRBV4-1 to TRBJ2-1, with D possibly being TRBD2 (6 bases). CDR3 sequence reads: CASSQRTSDSGTGSYNEQFF. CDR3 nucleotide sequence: TGCGCCAGCAGCCAAAGGACGTCCGATAGCGGAACAGGCTCCTACAATGAGCAGTTCTTC.